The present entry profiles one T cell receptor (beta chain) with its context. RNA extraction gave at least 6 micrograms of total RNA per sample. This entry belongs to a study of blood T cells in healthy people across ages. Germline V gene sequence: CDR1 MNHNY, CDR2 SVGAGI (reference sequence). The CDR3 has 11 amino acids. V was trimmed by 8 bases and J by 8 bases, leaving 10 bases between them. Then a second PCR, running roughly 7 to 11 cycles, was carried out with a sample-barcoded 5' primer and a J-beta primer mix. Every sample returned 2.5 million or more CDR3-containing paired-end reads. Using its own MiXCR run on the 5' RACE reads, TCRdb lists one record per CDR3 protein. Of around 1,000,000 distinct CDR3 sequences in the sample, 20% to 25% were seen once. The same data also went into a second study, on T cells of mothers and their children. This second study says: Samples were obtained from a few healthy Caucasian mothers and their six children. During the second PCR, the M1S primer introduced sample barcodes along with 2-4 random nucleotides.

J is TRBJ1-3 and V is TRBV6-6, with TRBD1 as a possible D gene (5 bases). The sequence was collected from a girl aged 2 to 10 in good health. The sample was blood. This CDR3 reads CASCKGYTIYF. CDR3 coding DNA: TGTGCCAGCTGTAAGGGGTACACCATATATTTT.